The entry that follows covers one T cell receptor (beta chain) sequence. Profiling relied on immunoSEQ multiplex PCR, and the TCRdb table lists in-frame clones only, not all of them. Of 200,000 to 300,000 clones in the sample, approximately 83% were seen once. The cohort comprised adults aged roughly 18 to 95 years residing in 24 US areas. Allocation to cohorts depended on clinical history reported by the participants. V lost 3 bases and J lost 8, with 7 bases in between. The germline V gene encodes CDR1 DFQATT and CDR2 SNEGSKA (reference sequence). CDR3 length: 11 amino acids. This sample was included in a study of blood T cell repertoires in COVID-19.

The sequenced material came from PBMCs or T cells enriched from blood (not recorded which). The TCR originated in a woman between 35 and 50 years old with acute COVID-19. The V and J genes are TRBV20-1 and TRBJ2-2, with a weak D call TRBD1 (5 bases). This chain's CDR3 is CSASRTGELFF. The CDR3 DNA sequence: TGCAGTGCTAGCCGGACAGGGGAGCTGTTTTTT.